The T cell receptor beta chain described here comes from a study of T cells in Graves' hyperthyroidism and ophthalmopathy (dated by TCRdb to the late 2010s). Describing the broader study: Peripheral blood samples were taken at initial diagnosis, before any treatment was given. A discovery cohort of roughly 100 patients, about 43 with Graves' ophthalmopathy and approximately 60 with stable Graves' hyperthyroidism, was used to find distinguishing TCR V-J signatures. The study also compared thyroid tissue and blood T-cell repertoires from more than five Graves' hyperthyroidism patients. Once sampling was done, hyperthyroidism patients were given methimazole at a starting dose of 30 mg daily, whereas ophthalmopathy patients were given high-dose intravenous methylprednisolone. The roughly 94 discovery patients were randomly divided into training and test sets at a 7:3 ratio. Prospective prediction of ophthalmopathy was tested in an independent validation cohort consisting of some 18 hyperthyroidism patients and some 16 patients who later progressed to ophthalmopathy. The paper describes TCR Vbeta CDR3 sequencing of 130 to 150 peripheral blood samples, made up of under 50 ophthalmopathy patients, 70 to 75 hyperthyroidism patients and 17 progressor patients. Summary of the overall study and its limitations: A model built on a 13 V-J signature distinguished ophthalmopathy from stable hyperthyroidism, reaching 87.88% sensitivity and about 81% specificity in cross-validation and 80%/75% in testing. During validation, the model predicted progression to ophthalmopathy a median of approximately 7 months ahead of onset, with approximately 70% sensitivity and 72% to 85% specificity. Sample size was not statistically predetermined, and investigators were not blinded to group allocation. Blood samples also contained most of the expanded thyroid clonotypes (frequency above 0.001), which suggests that blood repertoires may reflect thyroid immune responses.

This clonotype was seen a handful of times. Its antigen is still unknown. It has no much larger one-base neighbor in the sample; base qualities were not kept. The cysteine opens and the phenylalanine closes a CDR3 of 16 amino acids. Solely the CDR3 DNA is kept, with 48 bases framed from the first base. At the junction V is shortened by 0 bases and J by 1 base, with 16 bases in between. The germline V gene (reference sequence) supplies CDR1 DFQATT and CDR2 SNEGSKA. TCR beta CDR3 regions were amplified from RNA transcripts. The TCR CDR3 was subjected to a first round of RT-PCR using the HTBI primer set and the Qiagen OneStep RT-PCR kit. The libraries were constructed in a second round of multiplex PCR and then size-selected and purified. Paired-end sequencing of the libraries was performed with 100 bp reads on an Illumina HiSeq2000. Per the source publication's procedure: SOAPnuke was used to process the raw data, with reads discarded if the reads contained adapters or uncalled bases, had a mean Phred below 15, or lacked an exact constant-primer or identifier match. COPE v1.2.5 was used to merge high-quality paired reads, and clonotypes were defined as unique nucleotide sequences. Clonotypes were aligned to IMGT TRBV, TRBD and TRBJ reference segments using MiTCR v1.1. Only V-J combinations with frequency above 0.0001, covering roughly 99% of repertoires, were analysed. A TCS score was defined as the ratio of F50 (clonal expansion) to E x V (chaos), with BLOSUM62-based TCRdist applied between CDR3 peptides within each V-J. Welch's t-statistics and random forest reduced roughly 500 V-J features to 10 to 15, which were used in a naive Bayes classifier (R e1071). TCRdb reprocessing: public reads trimmed at Q25 with fastp, clones called with MiXCR, in-frame beta chains kept. Rows with one shared CDR3 protein collapse into an entry with the most common genes and DNA. The V and J calls, along with clone size, are taken from TCRdb and not from the paper's own processing. The sample contains roughly 400,000 distinct CDR3 sequences, more than 20% of them found a single time. Less than 85% of the sample rests with the top ten.

Stable Graves' hyperthyroidism was defined as no progression to ophthalmopathy during 18 months of follow-up. Hyperthyroidism patients were newly diagnosed, had a disease duration of under 2 months, and were aged 18 to 65 years. Any patient with an uncontrolled infection, another autoimmune disease, pregnancy or lactation was excluded. Diagnoses were established on the basis of clinical symptoms, serum thyroxine and TRAb, thyroid ultrasound, and orbital computed tomography. PBMCs were separated from under 11 ml of fresh peripheral blood using Ficoll-Paque density gradient centrifugation. Total RNA was extracted with Trizol reagent, and quality was checked on an Agilent 2100 Bioanalyzer.

The receptor comes from a man aged 45-60 years with Graves' hyperthyroidism. The V and J genes are TRBV20-1 and TRBJ2-7, with TRBD1 as a weak D call on 5 bases. Sequences were obtained from blood. The nucleotides are TGCAGTGCTAGAGATTTACGGCAGGGTGAGTCCTACGAGCAGTACTTC. Translation gives CSARDLRQGESYEQYF.